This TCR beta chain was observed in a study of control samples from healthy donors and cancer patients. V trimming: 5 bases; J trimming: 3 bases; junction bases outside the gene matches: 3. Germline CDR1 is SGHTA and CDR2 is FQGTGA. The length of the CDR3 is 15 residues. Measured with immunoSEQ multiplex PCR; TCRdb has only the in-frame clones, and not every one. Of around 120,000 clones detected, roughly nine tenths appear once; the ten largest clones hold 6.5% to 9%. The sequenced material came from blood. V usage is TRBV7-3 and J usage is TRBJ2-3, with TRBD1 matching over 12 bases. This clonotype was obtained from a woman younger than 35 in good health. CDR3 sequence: CASSPGQGATDTQYF. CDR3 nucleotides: TGTGCCAGCAGCCCGGGACAGGGGGCGACAGATACGCAGTATTTT.